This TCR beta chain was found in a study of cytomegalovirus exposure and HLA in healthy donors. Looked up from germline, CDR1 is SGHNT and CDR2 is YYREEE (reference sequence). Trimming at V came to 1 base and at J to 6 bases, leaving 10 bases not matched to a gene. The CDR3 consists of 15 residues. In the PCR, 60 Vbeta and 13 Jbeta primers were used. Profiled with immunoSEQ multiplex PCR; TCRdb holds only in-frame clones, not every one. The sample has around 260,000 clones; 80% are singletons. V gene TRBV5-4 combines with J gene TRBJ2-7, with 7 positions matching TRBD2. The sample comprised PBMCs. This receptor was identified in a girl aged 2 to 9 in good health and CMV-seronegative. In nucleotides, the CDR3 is TGTGCCAGCAGCTTGACCCTAGCGGCGACTAGCGAGCAGTACTTC. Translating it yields CASSLTLAATSEQYF. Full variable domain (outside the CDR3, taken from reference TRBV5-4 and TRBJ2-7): ETGVTQSPTHLIKTRGQQVTLRCSSQSGHNTVSWYQQALGQGPQFIFQYYREEENGRGNFPPRFSGLQFPNYSSELNVNALELDDSALYLCASSLTLAATSEQYFGPGTRLTVT.